This section outlines one T cell receptor beta chain sequence together with its context. Its antigen is undetermined. Use of 60 Vbeta and 13 Jbeta primers characterized the PCR. Repertoires were generated with immunoSEQ multiplex PCR, while TCRdb's copy carries only in-frame clones and drops some. The data contain 100,000 or so clones, over 65% of them singletons. The data are from a study of cytomegalovirus exposure and HLA in healthy donors. General observations from the study: Reports described diagnosis of cytomegalovirus status by the classifier as highly specific and sensitive.

CDR1 is SNHLY and CDR2 is FYNNEI in the germline V gene. CDR3 length: 16 residues. J gave up 5 bases and V 7 bases, and 10 bases lay outside the gene matches. This rearrangement joins TRBV2 to TRBJ2-6, with TRBD1 matching 8 bases. Sequencing was carried out using PBMCs. The receptor was isolated from a man aged 35-49 years in good health and CMV-seropositive. CDR3 sequence: CASTDRVRNWANVLTF. The CDR3 nucleotides are TGTGCCAGCACGGACAGGGTTAGGAACTGGGCCAACGTCCTGACTTTC.